The T cell receptor beta chain under discussion was sequenced for a study of tumour-infiltrating T cells in Burkitt lymphoma. The CDR3 spans 16 residues. V was pared by 6 bases and J by 8 bases, with 15 bases of the junction left unmatched. CDR1 and CDR2 from the germline V gene are SGHTA and FQGNSA. TCRdb's table, derived via immunoSEQ multiplex PCR, lists solely in-frame clones and lacks some. The data contain 13,000 to 15,000 clones, over 75% of them singletons. The chain has TRBV7-2 and TRBJ1-4, with 7 bases that match TRBD1. Sequencing used tumor tissue. This receptor was obtained from a human donor with diffuse large B-cell lymphoma. CDR3 in DNA: TGTGCCAGCAGAAAATATCCGGGGACAGTCGTCGAAAAACTGTTTTTT. Its protein product is CASRKYPGTVVEKLFF.